This is a list of T cell receptor beta chains from one sample in a study of vaccination and CD4 T cells after COVID-19. These receptors' targets are unknown. MiXCR, run by TCRdb on the PCR reads, gives a single entry per CDR3 protein. The sample has 25,000 to 30,000 distinct CDR3 sequences; 40% to 55% are singletons. This specimen consisted of CD4+ T cells from blood, cultured in vitro, obtained before SARS-CoV-2 vaccination. These TCRs come from a human donor who received a COVID-19 vaccine. The CDR3 runs from the conserved cysteine through the conserved F or W. Fields, in order: J gene, clone size, V gene, CDR3 protein. Not every row has a clone size; where given, it reads once, few, many or a size class.

J gene: TRBJ2-6
clone size: .
V gene: TRBV25-1
CDR3 protein: CASSEGGRISGANVLTF

J gene: TRBJ1-1
clone size: .
V gene: TRBV6-1
CDR3 protein: CASRVEVGGTEAFF

J gene: TRBJ1-2
clone size: .
V gene: TRBV20-1
CDR3 protein: CSARGSYRGRDYGYTF

J gene: TRBJ2-7
clone size: .
V gene: TRBV9
CDR3 protein: CASSVDVQGRHEQYF

J gene: TRBJ2-7
clone size: once
V gene: TRBV11-3
CDR3 protein: CASSLDRGLGEQYF

J gene: TRBJ2-6
clone size: .
V gene: TRBV20-1
CDR3 protein: CSAFQPGANVLTF

J gene: TRBJ2-1
clone size: .
V gene: TRBV9
CDR3 protein: CASSVIEDEQFF

J gene: TRBJ2-5
clone size: .
V gene: TRBV24-1
CDR3 protein: CATSEESGQETQYF

J gene: TRBJ1-4
clone size: once
V gene: TRBV6-1
CDR3 protein: CASSPINFGTGAEKLFF

J gene: TRBJ2-1
clone size: .
V gene: TRBV19
CDR3 protein: CASSVGTGGSFGQFF

J gene: TRBJ2-1
clone size: .
V gene: TRBV30
CDR3 protein: CAWSVQQGGEQFF